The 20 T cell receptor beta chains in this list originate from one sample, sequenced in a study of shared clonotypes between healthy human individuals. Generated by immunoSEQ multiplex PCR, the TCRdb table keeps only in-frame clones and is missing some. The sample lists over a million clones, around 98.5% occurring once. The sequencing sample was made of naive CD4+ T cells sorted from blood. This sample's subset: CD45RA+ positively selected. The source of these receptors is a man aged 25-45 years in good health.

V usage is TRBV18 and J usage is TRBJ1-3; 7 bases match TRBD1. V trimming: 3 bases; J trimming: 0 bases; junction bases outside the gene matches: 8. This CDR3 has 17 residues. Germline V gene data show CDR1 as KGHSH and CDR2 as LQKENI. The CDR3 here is CASSPKTGPNSGNTIYF. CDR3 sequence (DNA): TGTGCCAGCTCACCCAAGACAGGGCCCAACTCTGGAAACACCATATATTTT. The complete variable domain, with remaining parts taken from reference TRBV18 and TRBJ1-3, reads NAGVMQNPRHLVRRRGQEARLRCSPMKGHSHVYWYRQLPEEGLKFMVYLQKENIIDESGMPKERFSAEFPKEGPSILRIQQVVRGDSAAYFCASSPKTGPNSGNTIYFGEGSWLTVV.

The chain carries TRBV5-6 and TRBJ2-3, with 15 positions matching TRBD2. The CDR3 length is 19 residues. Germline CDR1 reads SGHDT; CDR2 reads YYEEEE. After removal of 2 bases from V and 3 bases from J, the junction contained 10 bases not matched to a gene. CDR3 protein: CASSFPGLAGGPGTDTQYF. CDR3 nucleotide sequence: TGTGCCAGCAGCTTCCCAGGACTAGCGGGAGGGCCGGGGACAGATACGCAGTATTTT.

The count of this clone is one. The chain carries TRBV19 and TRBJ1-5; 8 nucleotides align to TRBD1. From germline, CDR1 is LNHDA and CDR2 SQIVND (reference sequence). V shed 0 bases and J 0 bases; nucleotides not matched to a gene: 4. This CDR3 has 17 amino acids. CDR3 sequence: CASSIDWGTGSNQPQHF. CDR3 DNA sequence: TGTGCCAGTAGTATAGATTGGGGGACAGGTAGCAATCAGCCCCAGCATTTT.

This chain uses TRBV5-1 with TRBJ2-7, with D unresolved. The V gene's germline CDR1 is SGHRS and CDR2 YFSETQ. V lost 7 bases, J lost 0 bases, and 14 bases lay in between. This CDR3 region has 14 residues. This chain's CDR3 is CASRLSASSYEQYF. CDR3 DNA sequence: TGCGCCAGCCGCCTTTCGGCAAGCTCCTACGAGCAGTACTTC.

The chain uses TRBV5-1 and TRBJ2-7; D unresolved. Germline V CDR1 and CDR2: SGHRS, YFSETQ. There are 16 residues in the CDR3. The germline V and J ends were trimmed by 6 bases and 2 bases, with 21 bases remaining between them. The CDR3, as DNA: TGCGCCAGCAACCGTGAAACCGGACGGACCCCCTACGAGCAGTACTTC. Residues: CASNRETGRTPYEQYF.

The CDR3, as DNA: TGTGCCAGCAGCGTATTAAGGACGGCCAGCTATGGCTACACCTTC. Residues: CASSVLRTASYGYTF. This chain connects TRBV9 to TRBJ1-2; D gene ambiguous. Germline V gives CDR1 SGDLS, CDR2 YYNGEE. This CDR3 comprises 15 residues. V was pared by 1 base and J by 4 bases, with 14 bases between. The full variable domain, with the rest looked up from reference TRBV9 and TRBJ1-2, is DSGVTQTPKHLITATGQRVTLRCSPRSGDLSVYWYQQSLDQGLQFLIQYYNGEERAKGNILERFSAQQFPDLHSELNLSSLELGDSALYFCASSVLRTASYGYTFGSGTRLTVV.

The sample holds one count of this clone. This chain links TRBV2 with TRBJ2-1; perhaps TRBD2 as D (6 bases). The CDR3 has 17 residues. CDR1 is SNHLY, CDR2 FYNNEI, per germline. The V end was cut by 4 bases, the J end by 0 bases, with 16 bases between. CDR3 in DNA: TGTGCCAGCAGTGGGCGCGAAGGGACTCGCTCCTACAATGAGCAGTTCTTC. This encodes CASSGREGTRSYNEQFF.

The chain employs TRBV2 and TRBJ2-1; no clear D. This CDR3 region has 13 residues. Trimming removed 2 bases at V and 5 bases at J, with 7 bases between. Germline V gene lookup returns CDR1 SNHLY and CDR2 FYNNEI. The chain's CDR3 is CASSETPHNEQFF. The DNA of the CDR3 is TGTGCCAGCAGTGAAACGCCGCACAATGAGCAGTTCTTC.

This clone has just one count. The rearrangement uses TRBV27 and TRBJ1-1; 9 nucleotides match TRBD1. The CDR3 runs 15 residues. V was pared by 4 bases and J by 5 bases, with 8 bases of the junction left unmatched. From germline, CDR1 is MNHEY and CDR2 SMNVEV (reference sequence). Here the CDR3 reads CASSSTGGAWTEAFF. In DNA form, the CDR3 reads TGTGCCAGCAGTTCTACAGGGGGCGCTTGGACTGAAGCTTTCTTT.

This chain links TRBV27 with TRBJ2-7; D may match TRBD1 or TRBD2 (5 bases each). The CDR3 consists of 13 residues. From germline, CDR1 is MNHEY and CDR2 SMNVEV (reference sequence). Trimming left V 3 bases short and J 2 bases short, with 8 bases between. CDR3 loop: CASSFLGAYEQYF. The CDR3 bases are TGTGCCAGCAGTTTCCTGGGGGCCTACGAGCAGTACTTC.

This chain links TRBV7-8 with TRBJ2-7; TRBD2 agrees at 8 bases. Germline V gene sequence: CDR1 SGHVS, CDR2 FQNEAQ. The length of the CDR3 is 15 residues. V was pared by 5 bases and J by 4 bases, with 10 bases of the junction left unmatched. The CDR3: CASSPGLVLMYEQYF. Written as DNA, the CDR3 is TGTGCCAGCAGCCCGGGACTAGTTCTAATGTACGAGCAGTACTTC.

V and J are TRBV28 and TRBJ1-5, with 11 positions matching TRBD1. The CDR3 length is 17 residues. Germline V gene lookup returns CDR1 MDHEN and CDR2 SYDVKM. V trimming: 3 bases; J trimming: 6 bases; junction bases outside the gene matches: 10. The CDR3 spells CASSFYAAGTGGQPQHF. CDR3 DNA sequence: TGTGCCAGCAGTTTTTACGCCGCCGGGACAGGGGGTCAGCCCCAGCATTTT.

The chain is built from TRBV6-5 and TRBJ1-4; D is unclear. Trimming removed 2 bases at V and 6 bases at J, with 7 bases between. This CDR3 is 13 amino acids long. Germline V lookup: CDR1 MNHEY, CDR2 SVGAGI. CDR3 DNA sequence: TGTGCCAGCAGTTACACAAGCTATGAAAAACTGTTTTTT. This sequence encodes CASSYTSYEKLFF.

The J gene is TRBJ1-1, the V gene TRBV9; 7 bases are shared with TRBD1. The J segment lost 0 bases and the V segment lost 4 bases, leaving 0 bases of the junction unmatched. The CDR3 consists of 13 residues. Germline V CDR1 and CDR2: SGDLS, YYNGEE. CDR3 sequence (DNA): TGTGCCAGCAGCCAGGGGGTGAACACTGAAGCTTTCTTT. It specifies CASSQGVNTEAFF.

CDR3 region: CASSLLAGVEETQYF. The CDR3 bases are TGTGCCAGCAGCTTACTCGCGGGAGTGGAAGAGACCCAGTACTTC. The chain recombines TRBV7-3 with TRBJ2-5; 7 bases map to TRBD2. The germline V gene encodes CDR1 SGHTA and CDR2 FQGTGA. The CDR3 totals 15 residues. V trimming: 2 bases; J trimming: 3 bases; junction bases outside the gene matches: 6.

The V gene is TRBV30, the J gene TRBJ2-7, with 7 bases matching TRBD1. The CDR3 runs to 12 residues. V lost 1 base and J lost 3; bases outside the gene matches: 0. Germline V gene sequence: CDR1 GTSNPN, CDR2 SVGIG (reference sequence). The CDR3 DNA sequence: TGTGCCTGGAGTGGGACAGGCTACGAGCAGTACTTC. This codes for CAWSGTGYEQYF.

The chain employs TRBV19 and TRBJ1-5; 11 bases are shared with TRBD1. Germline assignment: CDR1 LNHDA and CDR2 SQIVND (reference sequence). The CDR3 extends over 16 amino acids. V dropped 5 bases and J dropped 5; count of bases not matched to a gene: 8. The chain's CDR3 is CASSPLRGQGDQPQHF. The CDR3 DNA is TGTGCCAGTAGTCCCCTTAGGGGACAGGGGGATCAGCCCCAGCATTTT.

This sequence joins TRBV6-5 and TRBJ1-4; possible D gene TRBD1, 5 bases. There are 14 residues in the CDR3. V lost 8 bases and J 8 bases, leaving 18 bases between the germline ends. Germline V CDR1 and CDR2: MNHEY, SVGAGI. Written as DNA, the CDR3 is TGTGCCAGCCGACCCCGACAGACGAGAGAAAAACTGTTTTTT. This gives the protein CASRPRQTREKLFF.

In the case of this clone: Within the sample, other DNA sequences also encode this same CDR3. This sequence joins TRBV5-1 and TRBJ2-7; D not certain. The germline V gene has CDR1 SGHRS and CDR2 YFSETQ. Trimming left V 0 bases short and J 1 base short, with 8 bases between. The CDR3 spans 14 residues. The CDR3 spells CASSLAATSYEQYF. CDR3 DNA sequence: TGCGCCAGCAGCTTGGCTGCGACTTCCTACGAGCAGTACTTC.

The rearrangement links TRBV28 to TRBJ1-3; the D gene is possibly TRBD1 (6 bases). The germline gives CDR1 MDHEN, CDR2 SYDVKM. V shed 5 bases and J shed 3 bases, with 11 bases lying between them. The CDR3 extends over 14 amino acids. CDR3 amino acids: CASSPTGFGNTIYF. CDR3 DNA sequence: TGTGCCAGCAGTCCTACAGGGTTTGGAAACACCATATATTTT.